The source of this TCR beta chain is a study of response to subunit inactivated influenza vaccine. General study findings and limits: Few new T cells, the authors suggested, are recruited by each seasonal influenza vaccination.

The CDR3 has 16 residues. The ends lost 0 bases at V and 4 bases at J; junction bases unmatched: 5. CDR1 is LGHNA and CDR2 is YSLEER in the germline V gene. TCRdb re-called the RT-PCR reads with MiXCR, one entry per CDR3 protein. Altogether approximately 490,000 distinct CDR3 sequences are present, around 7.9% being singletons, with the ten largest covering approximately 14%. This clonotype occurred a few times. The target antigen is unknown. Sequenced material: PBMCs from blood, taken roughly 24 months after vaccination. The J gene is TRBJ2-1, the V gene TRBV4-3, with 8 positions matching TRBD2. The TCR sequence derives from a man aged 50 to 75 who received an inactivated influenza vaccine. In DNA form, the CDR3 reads TGCGCCAGCAGCCAAGATCGACTAGCGCGTTACAATGAGCAGTTCTTC. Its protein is CASSQDRLARYNEQFF.